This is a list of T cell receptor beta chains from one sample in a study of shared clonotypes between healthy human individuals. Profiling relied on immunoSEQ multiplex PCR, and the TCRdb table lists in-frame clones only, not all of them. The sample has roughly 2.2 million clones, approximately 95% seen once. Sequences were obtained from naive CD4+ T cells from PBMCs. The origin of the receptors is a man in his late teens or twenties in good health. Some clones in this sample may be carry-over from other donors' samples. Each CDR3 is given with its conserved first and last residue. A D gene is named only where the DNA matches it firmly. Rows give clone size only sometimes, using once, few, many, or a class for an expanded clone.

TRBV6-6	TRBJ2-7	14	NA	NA	CASSYPGTAYEQYF
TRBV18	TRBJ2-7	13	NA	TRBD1	CASSPGTGGEQYF
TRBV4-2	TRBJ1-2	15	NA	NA	CASSQGLVRGGGYTF
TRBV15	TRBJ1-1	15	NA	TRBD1	CATSRTGLMNTEAFF
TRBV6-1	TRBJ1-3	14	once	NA	CASLEVRAGNTIYF
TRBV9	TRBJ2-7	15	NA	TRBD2	CASSAGLAYSYEQYF
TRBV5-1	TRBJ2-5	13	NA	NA	CASSVSSPETQYF
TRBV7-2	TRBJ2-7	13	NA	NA	CASSPQLHYEQYF
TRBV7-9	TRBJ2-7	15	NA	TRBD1	CACSRGTGVPYEQYF
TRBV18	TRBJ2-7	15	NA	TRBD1	CASSPPGTGLYEQYF
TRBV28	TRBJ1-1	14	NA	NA	CASSLPRGHTEAFF
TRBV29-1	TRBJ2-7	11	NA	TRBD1	CSGGQRYEQYF
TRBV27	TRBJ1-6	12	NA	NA	CASSPRDTPLHF
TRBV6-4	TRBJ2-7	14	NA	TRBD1	CASSYRDRAYEQYF
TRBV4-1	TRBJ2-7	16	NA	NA	CASSQEGEGNDYEQYF
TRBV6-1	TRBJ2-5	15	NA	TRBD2	CASGLAGVHGTTQYF
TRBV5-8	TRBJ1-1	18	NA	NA	CASSGVRAALLLNTEAFF
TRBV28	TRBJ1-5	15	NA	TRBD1	CASSLRQGTNQPQHF
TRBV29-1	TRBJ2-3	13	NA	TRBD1	CSVGQGAGDTQYF
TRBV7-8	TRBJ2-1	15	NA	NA	CASSTRRSSYNEQFF
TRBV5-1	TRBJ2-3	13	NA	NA	CASRTGGADTQYF
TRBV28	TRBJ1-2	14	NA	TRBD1	CASSSGTGAYGYTF
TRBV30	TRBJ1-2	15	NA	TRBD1	CAWRDPGTGNYGYTF
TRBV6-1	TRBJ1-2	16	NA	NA	CASSVSSAGTNYGYTF
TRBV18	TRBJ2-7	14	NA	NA	CASSPTFQGREQYF
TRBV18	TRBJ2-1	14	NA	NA	CASSPTRTYNEQFF
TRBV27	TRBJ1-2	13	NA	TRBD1	CASRQTGVYGYTF
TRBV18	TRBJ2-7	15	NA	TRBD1	CASSPGQGAYYEQYF
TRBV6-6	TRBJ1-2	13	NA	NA	CASRRGEGYGYTF
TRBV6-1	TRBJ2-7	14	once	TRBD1	CASKHRDRVSEQYF
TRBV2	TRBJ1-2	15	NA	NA	CASRERPTAAYGYTF
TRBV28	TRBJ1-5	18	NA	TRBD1	CASSLFGQEFLSNQPQHF
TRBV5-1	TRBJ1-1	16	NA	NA	CASSFPRGGRDTEAFF
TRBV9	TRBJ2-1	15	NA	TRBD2	CASSSLGGRANEQFF
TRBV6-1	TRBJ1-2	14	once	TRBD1	CASNQGQGSYGYTF
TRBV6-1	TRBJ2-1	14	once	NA	CASSDRVTYNEQFF
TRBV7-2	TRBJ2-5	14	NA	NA	CASSSPQGAKTQYF
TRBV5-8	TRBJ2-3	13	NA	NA	CASSLGTVTTQYF
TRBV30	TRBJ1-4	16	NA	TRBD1	CAWRRADRAANEKLFF
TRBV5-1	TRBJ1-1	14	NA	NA	CASSLEQLNTEAFF
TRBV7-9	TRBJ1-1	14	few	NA	CASSLTALNTEAFF
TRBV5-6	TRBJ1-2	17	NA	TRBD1	CASSSLYRDRGGYGYTF
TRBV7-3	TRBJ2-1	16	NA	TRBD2	CASSALPGGSYNEQFF
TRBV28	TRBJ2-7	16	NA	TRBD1	CASSRLRTGSSYEQYF
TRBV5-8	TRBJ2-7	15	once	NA	CASSFQGRVLHEQYF